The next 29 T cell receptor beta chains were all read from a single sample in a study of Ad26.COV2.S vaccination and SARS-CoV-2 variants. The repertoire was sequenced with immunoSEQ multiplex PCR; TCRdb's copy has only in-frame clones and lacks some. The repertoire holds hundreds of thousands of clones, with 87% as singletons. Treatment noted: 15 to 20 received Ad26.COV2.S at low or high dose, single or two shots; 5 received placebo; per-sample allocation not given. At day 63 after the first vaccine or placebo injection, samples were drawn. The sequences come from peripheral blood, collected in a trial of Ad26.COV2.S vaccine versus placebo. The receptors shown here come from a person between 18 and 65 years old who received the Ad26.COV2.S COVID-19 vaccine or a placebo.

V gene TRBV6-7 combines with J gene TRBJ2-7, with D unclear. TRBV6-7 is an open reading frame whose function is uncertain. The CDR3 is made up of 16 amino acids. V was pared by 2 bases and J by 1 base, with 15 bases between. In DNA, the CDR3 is TGTGCCAGCAGTTACCGAGGCAGGCTCAAGTCCTACGAGCAGTACTTC. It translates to CASSYRGRLKSYEQYF.

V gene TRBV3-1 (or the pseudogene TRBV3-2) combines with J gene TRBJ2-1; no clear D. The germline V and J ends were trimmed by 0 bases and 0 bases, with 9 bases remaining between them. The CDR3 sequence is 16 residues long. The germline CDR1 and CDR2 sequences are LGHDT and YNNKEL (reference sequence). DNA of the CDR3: TGTGCCAGCAGCCAAGAGGCATTCAGCTCCTACAATGAGCAGTTCTTC. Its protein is CASSQEAFSSYNEQFF.

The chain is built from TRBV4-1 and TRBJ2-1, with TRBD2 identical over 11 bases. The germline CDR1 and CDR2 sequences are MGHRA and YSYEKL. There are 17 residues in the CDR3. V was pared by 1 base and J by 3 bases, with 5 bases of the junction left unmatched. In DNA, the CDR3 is TGCGCCAGCAGCCAAGGGTTACTAGCGGGGGTCTACAATGAGCAGTTCTTC. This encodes CASSQGLLAGVYNEQFF.

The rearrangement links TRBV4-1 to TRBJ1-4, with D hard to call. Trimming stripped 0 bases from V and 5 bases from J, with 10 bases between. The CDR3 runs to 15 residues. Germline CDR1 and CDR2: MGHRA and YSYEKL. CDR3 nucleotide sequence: TGCGCCAGCAGCCAAGATAGACAAACGAATGAAAAACTGTTTTTT. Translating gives CASSQDRQTNEKLFF.

The CDR3 sequence: CASSLDSGGANTGELFF. The DNA for the CDR3 is TGTGCCAGCAGCTTAGACAGCGGGGGGGCCAACACCGGGGAGCTGTTTTTT. The V and J genes are TRBV7-8 and TRBJ2-2, with TRBD2 identical over 10 bases. The CDR3 spans 17 residues. Losses at the gene ends were 1 base for V and 2 bases for J; bases not matched to a gene: 4. CDR1 is SGHVS and CDR2 is FQNEAQ in the germline V gene.

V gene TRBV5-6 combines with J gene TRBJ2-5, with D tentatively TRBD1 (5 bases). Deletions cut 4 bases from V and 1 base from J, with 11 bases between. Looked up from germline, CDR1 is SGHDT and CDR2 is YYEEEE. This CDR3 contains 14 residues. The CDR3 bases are TGTGCCAGCAGCCGCTTCGACAGCCAAGAGACCCAGTACTTC. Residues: CASSRFDSQETQYF.

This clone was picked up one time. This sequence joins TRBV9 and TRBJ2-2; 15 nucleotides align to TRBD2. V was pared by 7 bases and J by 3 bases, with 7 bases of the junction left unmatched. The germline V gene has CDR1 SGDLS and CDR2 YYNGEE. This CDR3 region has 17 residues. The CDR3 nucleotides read TGTGCCAGCTCCCTGGGACTAGCGGGGGGCGACACCGGGGAGCTGTTTTTT. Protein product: CASSLGLAGGDTGELFF.

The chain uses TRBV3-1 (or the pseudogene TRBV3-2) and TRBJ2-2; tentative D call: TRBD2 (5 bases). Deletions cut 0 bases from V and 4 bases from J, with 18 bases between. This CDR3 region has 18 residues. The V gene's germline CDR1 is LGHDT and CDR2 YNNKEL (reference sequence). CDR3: CASSQEFPGYVSTGELFF. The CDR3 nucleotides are TGTGCCAGCAGCCAAGAATTTCCGGGATACGTGAGCACCGGGGAGCTGTTTTTT.

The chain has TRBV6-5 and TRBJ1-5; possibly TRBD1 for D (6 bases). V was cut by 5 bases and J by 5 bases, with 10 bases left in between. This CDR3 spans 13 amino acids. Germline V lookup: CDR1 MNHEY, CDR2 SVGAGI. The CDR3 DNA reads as TGTGCCAGCAGTACGAGGACAGATCAGCCCCAGCATTTT. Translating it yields CASSTRTDQPQHF.

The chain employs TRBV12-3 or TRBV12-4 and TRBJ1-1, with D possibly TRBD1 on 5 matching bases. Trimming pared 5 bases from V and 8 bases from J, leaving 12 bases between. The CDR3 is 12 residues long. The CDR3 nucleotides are TGTGCCAGCAGTCGCCAGACAGAGGAAGCTTTCTTT. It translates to CASSRQTEEAFF.

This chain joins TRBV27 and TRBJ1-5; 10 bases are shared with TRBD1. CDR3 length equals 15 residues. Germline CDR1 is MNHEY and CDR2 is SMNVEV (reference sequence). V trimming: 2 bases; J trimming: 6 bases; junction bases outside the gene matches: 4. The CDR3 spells CASSLRQGAIQPQHF. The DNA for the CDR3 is TGTGCCAGCAGTTTACGACAGGGGGCCATTCAGCCCCAGCATTTT.

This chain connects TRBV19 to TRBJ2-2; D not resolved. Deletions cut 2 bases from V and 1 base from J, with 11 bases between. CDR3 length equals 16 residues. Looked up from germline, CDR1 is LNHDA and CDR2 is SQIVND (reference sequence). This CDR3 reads CASSIRQRQNTGELFF. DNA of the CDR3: TGTGCCAGTAGTATAAGGCAAAGGCAGAACACCGGGGAGCTGTTTTTT.

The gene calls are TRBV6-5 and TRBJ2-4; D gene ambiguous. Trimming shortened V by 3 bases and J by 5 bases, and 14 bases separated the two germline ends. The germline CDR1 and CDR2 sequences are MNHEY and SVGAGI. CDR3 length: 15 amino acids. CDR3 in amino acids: CASSYRKGSENIQYF. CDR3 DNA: TGTGCCAGCAGTTATCGGAAAGGGTCCGAAAACATTCAGTACTTC.

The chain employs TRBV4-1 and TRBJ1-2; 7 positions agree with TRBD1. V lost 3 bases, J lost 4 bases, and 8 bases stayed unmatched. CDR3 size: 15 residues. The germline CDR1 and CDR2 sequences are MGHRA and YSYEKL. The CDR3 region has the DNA TGCGCCAGCAGCCAGGGGGACAGTTCTCCCTATGGCTACACCTTC. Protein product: CASSQGDSSPYGYTF.

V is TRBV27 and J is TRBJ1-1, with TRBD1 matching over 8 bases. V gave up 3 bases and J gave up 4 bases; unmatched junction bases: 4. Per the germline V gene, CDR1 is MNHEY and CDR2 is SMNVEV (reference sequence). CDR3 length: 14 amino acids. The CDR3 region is CASSFSGGFTEAFF. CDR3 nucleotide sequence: TGTGCCAGCAGTTTTTCAGGGGGCTTCACTGAAGCTTTCTTT.

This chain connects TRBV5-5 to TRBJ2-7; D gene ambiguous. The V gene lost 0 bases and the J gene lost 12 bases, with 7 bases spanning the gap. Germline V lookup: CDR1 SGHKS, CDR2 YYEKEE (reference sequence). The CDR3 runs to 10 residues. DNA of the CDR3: TGTGCCAGCAGCTTGGATGGGTTGTACTTC. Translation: CASSLDGLYF.

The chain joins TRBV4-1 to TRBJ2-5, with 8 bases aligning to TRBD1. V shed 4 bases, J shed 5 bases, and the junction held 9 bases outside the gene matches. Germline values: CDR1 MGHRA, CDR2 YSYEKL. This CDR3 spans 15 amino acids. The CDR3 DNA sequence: TGCGCCAGCAGCCCTCGAACCCGGGACAGGGAGACCCAGTACTTC. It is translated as CASSPRTRDRETQYF.

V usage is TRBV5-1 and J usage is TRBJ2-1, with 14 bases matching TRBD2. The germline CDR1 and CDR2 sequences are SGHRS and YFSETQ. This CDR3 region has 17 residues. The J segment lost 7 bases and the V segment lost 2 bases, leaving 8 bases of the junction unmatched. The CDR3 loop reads CASSFRSGTSGGNEQFF. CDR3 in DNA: TGCGCCAGCAGCTTTCGATCCGGGACTAGCGGGGGAAATGAGCAGTTCTTC.

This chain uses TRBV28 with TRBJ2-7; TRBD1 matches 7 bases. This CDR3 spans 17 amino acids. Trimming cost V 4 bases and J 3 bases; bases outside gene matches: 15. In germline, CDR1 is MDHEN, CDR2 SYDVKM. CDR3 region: CASSSYPGQNLLYEQYF. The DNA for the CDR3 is TGTGCCAGCAGTTCTTACCCGGGACAGAATTTACTCTACGAGCAGTACTTC.

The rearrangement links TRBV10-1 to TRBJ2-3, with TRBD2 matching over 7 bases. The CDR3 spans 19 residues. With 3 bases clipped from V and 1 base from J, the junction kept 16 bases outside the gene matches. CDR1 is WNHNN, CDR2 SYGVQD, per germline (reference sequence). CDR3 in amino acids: CASSEIGPPAGDRTDTQYF. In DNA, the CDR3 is TGCGCCAGCAGTGAAATAGGACCTCCCGCGGGAGACCGCACAGATACGCAGTATTTT.

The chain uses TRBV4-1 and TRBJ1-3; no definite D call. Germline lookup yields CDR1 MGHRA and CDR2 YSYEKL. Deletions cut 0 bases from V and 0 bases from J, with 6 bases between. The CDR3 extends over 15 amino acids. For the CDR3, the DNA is TGCGCCAGCAGCCAAGAATCGGGCTCTGGAAACACCATATATTTT. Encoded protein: CASSQESGSGNTIYF.

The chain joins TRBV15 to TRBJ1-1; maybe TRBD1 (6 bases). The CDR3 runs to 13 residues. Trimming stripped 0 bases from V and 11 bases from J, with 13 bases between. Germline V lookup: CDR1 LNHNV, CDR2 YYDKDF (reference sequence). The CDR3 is CATSRERGGHAFF. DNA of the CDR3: TGTGCCACCAGCAGAGAAAGGGGGGGCCACGCTTTCTTT.

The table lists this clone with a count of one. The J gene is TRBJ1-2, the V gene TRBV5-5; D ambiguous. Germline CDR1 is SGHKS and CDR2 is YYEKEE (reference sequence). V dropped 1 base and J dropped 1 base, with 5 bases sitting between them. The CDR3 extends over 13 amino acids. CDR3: CASSLKVNYGYTF. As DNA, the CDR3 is TGTGCCAGCAGCTTGAAAGTTAACTATGGCTACACCTTC.

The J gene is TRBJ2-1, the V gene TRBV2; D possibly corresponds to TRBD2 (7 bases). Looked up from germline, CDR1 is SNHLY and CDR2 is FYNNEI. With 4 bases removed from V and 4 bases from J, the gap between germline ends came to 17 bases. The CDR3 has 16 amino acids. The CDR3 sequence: CASSGPRAGAYNEQFF. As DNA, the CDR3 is TGTGCCAGCAGTGGCCCCCGGGCGGGGGCATACAATGAGCAGTTCTTC.

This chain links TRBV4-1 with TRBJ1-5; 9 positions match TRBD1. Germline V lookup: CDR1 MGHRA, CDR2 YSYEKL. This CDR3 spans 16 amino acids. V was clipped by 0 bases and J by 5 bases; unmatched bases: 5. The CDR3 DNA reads TGCGCCAGCAGCCAAGACGGGACAGGGAGGGATCAGCCCCAGCATTTT. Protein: CASSQDGTGRDQPQHF.

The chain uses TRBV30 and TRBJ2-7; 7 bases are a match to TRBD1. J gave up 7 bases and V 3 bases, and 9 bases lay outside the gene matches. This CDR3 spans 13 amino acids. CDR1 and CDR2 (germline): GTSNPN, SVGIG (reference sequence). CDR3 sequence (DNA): TGTGCCTGGAGCTACGAGGGGGCTAGTGAGCAGTACTTC. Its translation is CAWSYEGASEQYF.

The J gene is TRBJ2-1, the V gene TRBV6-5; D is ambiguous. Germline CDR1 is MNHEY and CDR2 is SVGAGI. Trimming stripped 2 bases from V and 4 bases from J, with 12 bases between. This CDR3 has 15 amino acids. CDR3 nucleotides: TGTGCCAGCAGTTACGGTTTCTTAGATTACAATGAGCAGTTCTTC. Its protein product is CASSYGFLDYNEQFF.

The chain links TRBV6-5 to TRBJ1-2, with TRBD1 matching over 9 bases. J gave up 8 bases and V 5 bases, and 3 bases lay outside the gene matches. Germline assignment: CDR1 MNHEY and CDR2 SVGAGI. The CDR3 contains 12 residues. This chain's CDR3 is CASSRDREGYTF. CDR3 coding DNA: TGTGCCAGCAGTAGGGACAGGGAAGGCTACACCTTC.

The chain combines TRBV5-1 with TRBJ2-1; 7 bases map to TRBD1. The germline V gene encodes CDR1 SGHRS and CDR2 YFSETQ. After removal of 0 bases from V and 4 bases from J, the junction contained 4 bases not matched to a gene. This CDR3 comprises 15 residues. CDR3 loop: CASSLAGTDYNEQFF. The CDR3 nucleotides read TGCGCCAGCAGCTTGGCAGGGACAGATTACAATGAGCAGTTCTTC. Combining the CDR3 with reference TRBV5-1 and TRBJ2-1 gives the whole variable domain KAGVTQTPRYLIKTRGQQVTLSCSPISGHRSVSWYQQTPGQGLQFLFEYFSETQRNKGNFPGRFSGRQFSNSRSEMNVSTLELGDSALYLCASSLAGTDYNEQFFGPGTRLTVL.